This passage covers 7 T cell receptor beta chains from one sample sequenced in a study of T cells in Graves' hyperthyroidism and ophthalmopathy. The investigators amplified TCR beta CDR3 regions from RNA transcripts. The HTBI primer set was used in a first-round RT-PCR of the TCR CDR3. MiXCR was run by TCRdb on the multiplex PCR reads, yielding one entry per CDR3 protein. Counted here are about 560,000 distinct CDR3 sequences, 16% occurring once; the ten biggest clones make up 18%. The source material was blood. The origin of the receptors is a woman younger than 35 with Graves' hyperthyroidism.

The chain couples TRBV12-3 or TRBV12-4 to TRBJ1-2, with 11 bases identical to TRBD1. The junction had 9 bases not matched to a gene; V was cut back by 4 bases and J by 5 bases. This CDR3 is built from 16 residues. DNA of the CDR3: TGTGCCAGCAGTTCCGGGACAGGGGGGGGTTGGTATGGCTACACCTTC. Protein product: CASSSGTGGGWYGYTF.

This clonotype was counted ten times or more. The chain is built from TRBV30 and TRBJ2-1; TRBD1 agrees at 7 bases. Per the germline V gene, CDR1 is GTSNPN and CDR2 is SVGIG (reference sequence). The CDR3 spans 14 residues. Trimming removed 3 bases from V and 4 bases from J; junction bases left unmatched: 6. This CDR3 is CAWRPGQPYNEQFF. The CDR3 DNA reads TGTGCCTGGAGGCCGGGACAGCCTTACAATGAGCAGTTCTTC.

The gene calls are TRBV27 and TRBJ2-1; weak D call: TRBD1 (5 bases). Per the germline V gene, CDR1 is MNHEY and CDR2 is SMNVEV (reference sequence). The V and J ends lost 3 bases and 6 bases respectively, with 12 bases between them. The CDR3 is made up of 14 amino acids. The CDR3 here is CASSLAIRGNEQFF. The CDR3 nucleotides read TGTGCCAGCAGTTTGGCCATTAGGGGCAATGAGCAGTTCTTC.

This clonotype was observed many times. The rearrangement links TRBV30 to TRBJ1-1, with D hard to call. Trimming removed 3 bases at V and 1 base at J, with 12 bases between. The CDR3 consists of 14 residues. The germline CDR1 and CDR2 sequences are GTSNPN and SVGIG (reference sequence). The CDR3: CAWSRPPANTEAFF. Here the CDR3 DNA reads TGTGCCTGGAGCCGGCCCCCGGCGAACACTGAAGCTTTCTTT.

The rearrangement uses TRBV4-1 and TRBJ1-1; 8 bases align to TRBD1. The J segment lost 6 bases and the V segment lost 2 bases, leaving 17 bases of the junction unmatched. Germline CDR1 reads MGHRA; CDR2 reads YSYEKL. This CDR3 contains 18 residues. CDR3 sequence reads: CASSQPAGQGARRAEAFF. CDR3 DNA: TGCGCCAGCAGCCAACCAGCCGGCCAGGGGGCGCGAAGGGCTGAAGCTTTCTTT.

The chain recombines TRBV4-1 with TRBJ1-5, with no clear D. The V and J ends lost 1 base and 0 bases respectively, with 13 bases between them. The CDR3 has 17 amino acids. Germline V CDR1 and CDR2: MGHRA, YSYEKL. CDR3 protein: CASSQGTRPDSNQPQHF. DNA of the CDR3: TGCGCCAGCAGCCAAGGGACGCGACCTGATAGCAATCAGCCCCAGCATTTT.

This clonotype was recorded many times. Here the CDR3 DNA reads TGTGCCAGCAGTTTCAGCAGGGGCATTGGTAATGAGCAGTTCTTC. Residues: CASSFSRGIGNEQFF. The chain employs TRBV12-3 or TRBV12-4 and TRBJ2-1, with D tentatively TRBD1 (6 bases). The V gene lost 3 bases and the J gene lost 7 bases, with 16 bases spanning the gap. The CDR3 runs 15 residues.